This T cell receptor beta chain was retrieved from a study of OX40 agonist ivuxolimab in advanced cancers. In the study overall: Ivuxolimab was an agonistic, fully human IgG2 monoclonal antibody directed against OX40 (CD134), a costimulatory receptor. Intravenous ivuxolimab was administered to patients every 2 weeks at six dose levels: 0.01, 0.1, 0.3, 1.5, 3 and 10 mg/kg. Among the roughly 54 dose-escalation patients, about 19 had hepatocellular carcinoma, around 15 melanoma, 9 renal cell carcinoma and 9 head and neck cancer. The dose-escalation cohort was about 83% male with a mean age of about 65 years, ranging from roughly 23 to 90. Prior anti-PD-1, anti-PD-L1 or anti-CTLA-4 therapy was permitted, and checkpoint inhibitors had been received by about 36% of dose-escalation patients. Partial responses occurred in three dose-escalation patients, of whom one had hepatocellular carcinoma and two had cutaneous melanoma. Peripheral TCRbeta sequencing aimed to test whether ivuxolimab altered TCR sequence diversity and caused clonal T-cell expansion. The paper reports the monotherapy dose-escalation portion (N of about 54 patients) of the phase I ivuxolimab trial.

For sequencing of the TCRbeta CDR3 region, genomic DNA was extracted from the sorted cells. The immunoSEQ Assay was used for sequencing of TCRbeta CDR3 regions. As stored in TCRdb, this immuneACCESS dataset retains in-frame rearrangements with V and J assigned. A fraction of the clones does not appear; measured against another copy, unresolved V genes explain less than half of the discrepancy, and the remainder lacks a known reason. The sample yields about 100,000 clones; under 95% were counted once. The top ten hold approximately 0.58% of the sample. Overall results and qualifications from the work: At doses from 0.1 to 3.0 mg/kg, clonal expansion was seen in both CD4+ and CD8+ blood T cells between baseline and week 6. Which antigens the clonally expanded peripheral T cells were specific for was not determined. After ivuxolimab, more expanded clones were found on average in CD8+ T cells than in CD4+ T cells. In the 0.1-3.0 mg/kg groups, partial responders had among the lowest normalized peripheral clonal expansion, particularly in CD8+ T cells. Low levels of normalized T-cell clonal expansion were also seen in some patients who did not respond.

The CDR3 spans 11 residues, from the cysteine through the phenylalanine. Only CDR3 DNA is held: 33 bases, read in frame from base 1. CDR1 and CDR2 are read off the germline V gene (reference sequence) as SGHNT and YYREEE. V drops 10 bases and J drops 1 base, leaving 8 bases in between. Patients with autoimmune disease history or receiving systemic immunosuppression were excluded from the trial. Peripheral blood for TCR sequencing was collected from all dose cohorts at baseline, on cycle 4 day 1, and on cycle 7 day 1. Samples came from an open-label, multicenter, first-in-human phase I dose-escalation trial of ivuxolimab. Adults with locally advanced or metastatic head and neck squamous cell, hepatocellular, melanoma or renal cell carcinoma were enrolled in the trial. Before TCR sequencing, CD4+ and CD8+ T cells were separately sorted from peripheral blood. Of note for this clone: Its binding antigen is unknown. No base quality information exists; no much larger clone differs at one position.

Specimen: CD4+ or CD8+ T cells sorted from blood, collected in a trial of the OX40 agonist ivuxolimab. The chain was built from TRBV5-4 and TRBJ1-1; perhaps TRBD1 is the D gene, with 6 bases matching. The sequence came from an adult with an advanced solid tumor such as melanoma, head and neck, liver or kidney cancer. Here the CDR3 is given as CAAGENTEAFF. Read as DNA, the sequence is TGTGCCGCAGGGGAGAACACTGAAGCTTTCTTT.